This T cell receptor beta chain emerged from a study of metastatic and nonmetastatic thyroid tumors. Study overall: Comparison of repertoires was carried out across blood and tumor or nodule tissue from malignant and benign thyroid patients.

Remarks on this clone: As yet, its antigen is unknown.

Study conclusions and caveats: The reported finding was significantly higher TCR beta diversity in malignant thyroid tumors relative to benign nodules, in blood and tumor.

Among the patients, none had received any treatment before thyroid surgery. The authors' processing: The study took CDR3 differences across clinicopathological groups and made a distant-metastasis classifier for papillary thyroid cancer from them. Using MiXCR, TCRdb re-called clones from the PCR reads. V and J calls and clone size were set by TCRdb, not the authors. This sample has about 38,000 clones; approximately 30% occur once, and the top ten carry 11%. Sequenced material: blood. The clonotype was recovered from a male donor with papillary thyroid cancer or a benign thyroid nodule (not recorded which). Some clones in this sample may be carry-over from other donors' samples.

This CDR3 reads CASSLYEQYF. CDR3 coding DNA: TGTGCCAGCAGTTTGTACGAGCAGTACTTC. The chain is built from TRBV25-1 and TRBJ2-7; no definite D call. Germline V lookup: CDR1 MGHDK, CDR2 SYGVNS. V was shortened by 5 bases and J by 4 bases, with 3 bases between the two germline ends. The CDR3 loop spans 10 amino acids.